This TCR beta chain was documented in a study of shared clonotypes between healthy human individuals. Study outcomes and limitations: It was observed that around 5% of naive CD4 clonotypes were shared across several donors.

Per the germline V gene, CDR1 is LNHDA and CDR2 is SQIVND (reference sequence). V dropped 3 bases and J dropped 0; count of bases not matched to a gene: 4. CDR3 length: 16 amino acids. Among the donors, all were Caucasian adults who lived in Nashville, Tennessee. Once extracted for a subset, genomic DNA was divided evenly among several immunoSEQ plates. Original handling: In the immunoSEQ data, sequences were junction-only and lacked quality scores, so filtering differed. TCRdb's copy holds only in-frame clones and misses some; the assay was immunoSEQ multiplex PCR. The V and J calls and clone size are taken from that table; D and trimming were inferred from the DNA. The table has 2 million to 3 million clones, approximately 93% seen once. With regard to this clone: No antigen is known for it.

This TCR came from a young man in good health. Some clones in this sample may be carry-over from other donors' samples. Sequencing input: naive CD4+ T cells from PBMCs. The subset here: CD45RA+ positively selected. V and J are TRBV19 and TRBJ1-5; 8 nucleotides agree with TRBD1. The CDR3 sequence: CASSMHRGNSNQPQHF. The CDR3 bases are TGTGCCAGTAGTATGCACAGGGGGAATAGCAATCAGCCCCAGCATTTT.